Reported below is one T cell receptor beta chain. Its antigen is not identified. Researchers used the Oncomine TCR Beta short-read assay to sequence DNA from cultured CD4+ T cells. TCRdb recomputed calls from the PCR reads with MiXCR, one row per CDR3 protein. The sample lists more than 25,000 distinct CDR3 sequences, around 33% occurring once. The germline V gene has CDR1 SEHNR and CDR2 FQNEAQ (reference sequence). V was trimmed by 2 bases and J by 5 bases, leaving 13 bases between them. The CDR3 is made up of 15 amino acids. This sample stems from a study of vaccination and CD4 T cells after COVID-19. Study-level results: There was no significant change from approximately 21 to 38 median reactive clonotypes.

Time point described: late sampling 161 to 241 days after vaccination in a few convalescent patients. Treatment defined: approximately 11-day PBMC culture with coronavirus spike peptide pools or control peptides (ViraFEST assay). Antigen-specific T cells were expanded with peptide pools by ViraFEST, and TCRs were then sequenced. This chain connects TRBV7-9 to TRBJ2-1; tentatively, D is TRBD2 (6 bases). The sample consisted of CD4+ T cells from blood, cultured in vitro, taken about 7 months after SARS-CoV-2 vaccination. The TCR sequence derives from a human donor who had recovered from COVID-19. The CDR3 spells CASSLTSLTHNEQFF. CDR3 nucleotides: TGTGCCAGCAGCTTAACTAGCCTAACCCACAATGAGCAGTTCTTC.